Below, 11 T cell receptor beta chains from the same sample are listed, as sequenced in a study of cytomegalovirus exposure and HLA in healthy donors (dated by TCRdb to 2016 to 2017). Library preparation employed the immunoSEQ multiplex PCR assay. For the multiplex PCR, a mixture combining 60 forward primers for TCR Vbeta segments and 13 reverse primers for TCR Jbeta segments was used. As stored in TCRdb, this immuneACCESS dataset retains in-frame rearrangements with V and J assigned. A fraction of the clones does not appear; measured against another copy, unresolved V genes explain less than half of the discrepancy, and the remainder lacks a known reason. The table for this sample lists some 120,000 clones; around 67% of them were counted only once. The ten largest clones capture around 4.5% of the sample. Sequenced input: PBMCs. The receptors here all came from a woman aged 40 to 55 in good health and CMV-seronegative.

The rearrangement joins TRBV30 to TRBJ2-7; 8 nucleotides agree with TRBD2. This CDR3 comprises 15 residues. Germline-derived CDR1 and CDR2 are GTSNPN and SVGIG (reference sequence). J lost 5 bases, V lost 4 bases, and 13 bases had no gene match. CDR3 in DNA: TGTGCCTGGAATCGGCAGGGACTAGGAATCCACGAGCAGTACTTC. Protein: CAWNRQGLGIHEQYF.

As concerns this clone: One end of the junction fails to match germline, which may point to a read error. The chain is built from TRBV10-2 and TRBJ1-6; D not certain. This CDR3 contains 17 residues. CDR1 and CDR2 from the germline V gene are WSHSY and SAAADI. In DNA form, the CDR3 reads TGCGCCAGCAGAGAGTTTCACGTCCGGTCCTATAATTCACCCCTCCACTTT. Its translation: CASREFHVRSYNSPLHF.

V usage is TRBV10-3 and J usage is TRBJ1-1; D is ambiguous. This CDR3 is built from 15 residues. Looked up from germline, CDR1 is ENHRY and CDR2 is SYGVKD. V was pared by 2 bases and J by 8 bases, with 18 bases between. CDR3 bases: TGTGCCATCAGTGAGCAAAGGGCCCCTAGCATCGAAGCTTTCTTT. It is translated as CAISEQRAPSIEAFF.

DNA of the CDR3: TGCGCCAGCAGCCTTATGCCGGGCGGGGAGCTGTTTTTT. Protein: CASSLMPGGELFF. V usage is TRBV4-3 and J usage is TRBJ2-2; D call uncertain. The V end was cut by 4 bases, the J end by 7 bases, with 10 bases between. Germline V lookup: CDR1 LGHNA, CDR2 YSLEER. The CDR3 covers 13 residues.

The chain has TRBV7-8 and TRBJ2-3; D possibly corresponds to TRBD2 (7 bases). From germline, CDR1 is SGHVS and CDR2 FQNEAQ. The CDR3 is 16 residues long. Between the trimmed V and J ends, which lost 2 bases and 0 bases, there was a span of 12 bases. The CDR3, as DNA: TGTGCCAGCAGCTTATCGGGGGGCCCTAGCACAGATACGCAGTATTTT. This translates into CASSLSGGPSTDTQYF.

The chain joins TRBV7-2 to TRBJ2-1; the match to TRBD2 covers 8 bases. Losses at the gene ends were 5 bases for V and 8 bases for J; bases not matched to a gene: 5. The V gene's germline CDR1 is SGHTA and CDR2 FQGNSA. The CDR3 runs 13 residues. The CDR3 spells CASSLGTSDEQFF. DNA for the CDR3: TGTGCCAGCAGCCTCGGGACTAGTGATGAGCAGTTCTTC. The entire variable domain, with the rest obtained from reference TRBV7-2 and TRBJ2-1, is as follows: GAGVSQSPSNKVTEKGKDVELRCDPISGHTALYWYRQSLGQGLEFLIYFQGNSAPDKSGLPSDRFSAERTGGSVSTLTIQRTQQEDSAVYLCASSLGTSDEQFFGPGTRLTVL.

On this clone itself: The junction departs from the called germline gene at one end, perhaps through a read error. The chain employs TRBV6-6 and TRBJ1-1; the D gene is possibly TRBD1 (6 bases). Germline CDR1 reads MNHNY; CDR2 reads SVGAGI (reference sequence). The CDR3 is 16 residues long. CDR3 sequence (DNA): TGTGCCAGCAGTTACCCTGAGTTGGGCCGGGACACTGAAGCTTCCTTT. Translated, it gives CASSYPELGRDTEASF.

V is TRBV7-2 and J is TRBJ2-3; no reliable D call. This CDR3 spans 15 amino acids. Germline CDR1 and CDR2: SGHTA and FQGNSA. V shed 5 bases and J shed 4 bases, with 16 bases lying between them. The CDR3 sequence: CASSPRFDGADTQYF. The CDR3 DNA sequence: TGTGCCAGCAGCCCGAGATTCGACGGAGCAGATACGCAGTATTTT.

This clone was found once. The rearrangement uses TRBV28 and TRBJ2-3; D call uncertain. Per the germline V gene, CDR1 is MDHEN and CDR2 is SYDVKM. The CDR3 consists of 14 residues. Trimming took off 3 bases at V and 8 bases at J, with 15 bases between the two ends. The CDR3 nucleotides read TGTGCCAGCAGTTTTCGCCAACTACCCGGTACGCAGTATTTT. Its protein is CASSFRQLPGTQYF.

The rearrangement joins TRBV28 to TRBJ2-3; tentatively, D is TRBD1 (5 bases). The CDR3 has 14 residues. Trimming stripped 5 bases from V and 2 bases from J, with 11 bases between. Germline CDR1 and CDR2: MDHEN and SYDVKM. The CDR3 here is CASSADSNTDTQYF. The CDR3 DNA is TGTGCCAGCAGTGCCGACAGCAACACAGATACGCAGTATTTT.

The chain uses TRBV5-1 and TRBJ2-5; possibly TRBD2 for D (5 bases). This CDR3 spans 15 amino acids. V was trimmed by 1 base and J by 5 bases, leaving 15 bases between them. Germline CDR1 is SGHRS and CDR2 is YFSETQ. DNA for the CDR3: TGCGCCAGCAGCTTGCACAGCCAAGGCGGGGAGACCCAGTACTTC. Protein: CASSLHSQGGETQYF.